The following is a TCR beta chain sequence with its context. As yet, its antigen is unknown. The V segment lost 5 bases and the J segment 9 bases; nucleotides outside the gene matches: 12. Germline values: CDR1 SEHNR, CDR2 FQNEAQ (reference sequence). The CDR3 contains 15 residues. This record comes from a study of OX40 agonist ivuxolimab in advanced cancers. Study-wide background: Every 2 weeks, patients received ivuxolimab intravenously, dosed at 0.01 to 10 mg/kg. The dose-escalation group included hepatocellular carcinoma, melanoma, renal cell carcinoma and head and neck cancer. Partial responses were achieved by three patients: one hepatocellular carcinoma, two cutaneous melanoma.

Profiling relied on immunoSEQ multiplex PCR, and the TCRdb table lists in-frame clones only, not all of them. The sample lists about 53,000 clones, approximately 85% seen once, with around 10% in the top ten. Overall study results and limits: Researchers report that CD8+ T cells had, on average, more expanded clones than CD4+.

The genes are TRBV7-9 and TRBJ2-5, with TRBD2 identical over 10 bases. The source material was CD4+ or CD8+ T cells sorted from blood, sampled in a trial of the OX40 agonist ivuxolimab. The sequence was collected from an adult with an advanced solid tumor such as melanoma, head and neck, liver or kidney cancer. The CDR3 DNA is TGTGCCAGCAGCCCAATAGCGGGGGGCTCTGCGGCCCAGTACTTC. Translating it yields CASSPIAGGSAAQYF.